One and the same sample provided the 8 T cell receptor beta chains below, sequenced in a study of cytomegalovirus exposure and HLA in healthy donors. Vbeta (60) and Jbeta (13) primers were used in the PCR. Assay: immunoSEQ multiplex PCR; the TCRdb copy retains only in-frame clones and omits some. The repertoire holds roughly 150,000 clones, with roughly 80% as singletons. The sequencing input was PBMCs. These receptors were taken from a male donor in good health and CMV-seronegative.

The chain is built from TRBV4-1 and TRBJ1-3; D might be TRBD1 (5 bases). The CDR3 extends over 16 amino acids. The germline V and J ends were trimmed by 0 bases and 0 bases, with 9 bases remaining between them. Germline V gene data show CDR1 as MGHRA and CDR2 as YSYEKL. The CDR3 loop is CASSQEGRVSGNTIYF. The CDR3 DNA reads TGCGCCAGCAGCCAAGAAGGCAGGGTCTCTGGAAACACCATATATTTT.

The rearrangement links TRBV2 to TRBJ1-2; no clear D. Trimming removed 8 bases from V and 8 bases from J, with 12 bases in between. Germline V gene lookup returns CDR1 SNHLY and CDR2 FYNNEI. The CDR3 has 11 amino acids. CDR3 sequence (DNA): TGTGCCAGCCGTCCCAGTTACGGCTACACCTTC. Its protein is CASRPSYGYTF.

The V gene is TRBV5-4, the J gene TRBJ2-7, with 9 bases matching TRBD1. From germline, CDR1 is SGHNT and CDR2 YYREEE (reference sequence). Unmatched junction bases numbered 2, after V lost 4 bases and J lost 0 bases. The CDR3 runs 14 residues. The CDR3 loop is CASSGTGSSYEQYF. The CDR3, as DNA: TGTGCCAGCAGCGGGACAGGGAGCTCCTACGAGCAGTACTTC.

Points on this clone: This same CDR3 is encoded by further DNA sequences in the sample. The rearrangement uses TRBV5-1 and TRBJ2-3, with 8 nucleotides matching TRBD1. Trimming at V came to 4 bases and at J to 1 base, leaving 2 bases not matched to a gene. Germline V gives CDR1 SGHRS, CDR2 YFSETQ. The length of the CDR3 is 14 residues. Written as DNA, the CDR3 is TGCGCCAGCAGCCTGGACAGGGGCACAGATACGCAGTATTTT. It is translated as CASSLDRGTDTQYF. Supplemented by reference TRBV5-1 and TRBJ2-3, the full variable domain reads KAGVTQTPRYLIKTRGQQVTLSCSPISGHRSVSWYQQTPGQGLQFLFEYFSETQRNKGNFPGRFSGRQFSNSRSEMNVSTLELGDSALYLCASSLDRGTDTQYFGPGTRLTVL.

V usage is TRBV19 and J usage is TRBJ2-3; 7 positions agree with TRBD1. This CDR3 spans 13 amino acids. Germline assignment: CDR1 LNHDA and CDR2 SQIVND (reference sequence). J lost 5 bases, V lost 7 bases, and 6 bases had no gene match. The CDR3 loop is CASTGTARDTQYF. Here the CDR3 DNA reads TGTGCCAGTACCGGGACAGCCAGAGATACGCAGTATTTT.

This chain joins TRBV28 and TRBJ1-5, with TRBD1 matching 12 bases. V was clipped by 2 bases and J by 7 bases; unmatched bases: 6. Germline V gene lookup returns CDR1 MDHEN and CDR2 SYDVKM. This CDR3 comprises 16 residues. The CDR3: CASSLEGQGARQPQHF. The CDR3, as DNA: TGTGCCAGCAGTTTAGAGGGACAGGGGGCGAGGCAGCCCCAGCATTTT. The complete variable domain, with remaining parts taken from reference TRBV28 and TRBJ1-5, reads DVKVTQSSRYLVKRTGEKVFLECVQDMDHENMFWYRQDPGLGLRLIYFSYDVKMKEKGDIPEGYSVSREKKERFSLILESASTNQTSMYLCASSLEGQGARQPQHFGDGTRLSIL.

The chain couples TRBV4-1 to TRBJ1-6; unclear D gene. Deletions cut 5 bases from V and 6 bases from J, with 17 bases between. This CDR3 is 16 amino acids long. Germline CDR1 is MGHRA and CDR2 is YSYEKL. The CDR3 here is CASSARPRDLNSPLHF. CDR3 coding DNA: TGCGCCAGCAGCGCTCGGCCCCGGGATCTTAATTCACCCCTCCACTTT.

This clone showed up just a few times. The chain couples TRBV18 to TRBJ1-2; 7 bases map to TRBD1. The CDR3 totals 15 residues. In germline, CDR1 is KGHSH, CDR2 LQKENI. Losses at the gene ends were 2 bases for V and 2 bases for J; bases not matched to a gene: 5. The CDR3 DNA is TGTGCCAGCTCACCAGCGGGACAGCCAAACTATGGCTACACCTTC. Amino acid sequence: CASSPAGQPNYGYTF.